This T cell receptor (beta chain) comes out of a study of PD-1 blockade in classical Hodgkin lymphoma. Sequenced by immunoSEQ multiplex PCR; TCRdb stores in-frame clones only, minus some. The sample shows over 85,000 clones, less than 95% of them seen only once. Note on this clone: Its cognate antigen is unknown.

Whole-study findings and limits: The baseline diversity of complete responders showed similarity to that of newly diagnosed patients.

Time point: cycle 4 day 1 (C4D1), after 6 weeks of nivolumab. Exposure to brentuximab vedotin varied, and each patient had relapsed following autologous stem cell transplantation. CDR1 and CDR2 from the germline V gene are LGHNT and FRNRAP. The CDR3 is made up of 14 amino acids. V dropped 3 bases and J dropped 1 base, with 9 bases sitting between them. The TCR comes from a human donor with classical Hodgkin lymphoma. The V call is TRBV12-5, the J call TRBJ2-5; D may correspond to TRBD1 or TRBD2 (6 bases each). Source: peripheral blood mononuclear cells (PBMCs), taken before the fourth cycle of nivolumab. The CDR3 loop reads CASGFGGVQETQYF. The CDR3 nucleotides are TGTGCTAGTGGTTTCGGGGGCGTCCAAGAGACCCAGTACTTC.